Shown below are 3 T cell receptor beta chains from a single sample sequenced in a study of blood T cells in healthy people across ages. Primed by a sample-barcoded 5' primer and a J-beta primer mix, a second PCR proceeded for roughly 7 to 11 cycles. TCRdb reprocessed the 5' RACE reads via MiXCR and lists one record per CDR3 protein. The sample has hundreds of thousands of distinct CDR3 sequences, about 30% seen once; the top ten hold around 14%. The sequenced material came from blood. The source of these receptors is a woman aged 80 or over in good health.

This clonotype was detected a few times. Just one base apart from a much larger clone, this may be a read error. This chain links TRBV27 with TRBJ2-3; D gene uncertain. The V end was cut by 5 bases, the J end by 2 bases, with 17 bases between. The CDR3 covers 16 residues. Germline V lookup: CDR1 MNHEY, CDR2 SMNVEV (reference sequence). CDR3 region: CASSTPDAGTTDTQYF. The CDR3 coding sequence is TGTGCCAGCAGTACCCCCGACGCAGGAACCACAGATACGCAGTATTTT.

The rearrangement uses TRBV20-1 and TRBJ1-1; TRBD1 matches 7 bases. The germline gives CDR1 DFQATT, CDR2 SNEGSKA (reference sequence). V lost 5 bases to trimming and J lost 1 base; unmatched junction nucleotides: 4. The CDR3 loop spans 13 amino acids. The chain's CDR3 is CSAEGTENTEAFF. The CDR3, as DNA: TGCAGTGCTGAGGGGACAGAGAACACTGAAGCTTTCTTT.

Many counts were recorded for this clonotype. CDR3 in amino acids: CASSLHIHRDQYNEQFF. CDR3 nucleotides: TGTGCCAGCAGTCTCCATATACACAGGGACCAATACAATGAGCAGTTCTTC. V usage is TRBV12-3 or TRBV12-4 and J usage is TRBJ2-1, with D perhaps matching TRBD1 (6 bases). This CDR3 is 17 amino acids long. Trimming shortened V by 5 bases and J by 4 bases, and 21 bases separated the two germline ends.